This passage covers 16 T cell receptor beta chains from one sample sequenced in a study of blood T cell repertoires in COVID-19. Profiled with immunoSEQ multiplex PCR; TCRdb holds only in-frame clones, not every one. The table lists about 160,000 clones, about nine tenths of them singletons. Sequenced: peripheral blood. Source of these receptors: a woman aged 70-85 years with acute or convalescent COVID-19.

The chain couples TRBV7-9 to TRBJ1-6, with 10 bases aligning to TRBD1. V was pared by 5 bases and J by 6 bases, with 10 bases of the junction left unmatched. Germline loops: CDR1 SEHNR, CDR2 FQNEAQ (reference sequence). The CDR3 totals 17 residues. As DNA, the CDR3 is TGTGCCAGCAGCCAACTGCGAAGGACAGGGGGTAATTCACCCCTCCACTTT. Protein product: CASSQLRRTGGNSPLHF.

The chain couples TRBV30 to TRBJ1-2, with 11 bases identical to TRBD1. This CDR3 region has 13 residues. CDR1 GTSNPN and CDR2 SVGIG come from the germline V gene (reference sequence). V gave up 5 bases and J gave up 7 bases; unmatched junction bases: 6. CDR3 loop: CAWDRTGGFGYTF. The CDR3 nucleotides are TGTGCCTGGGATCGGACAGGGGGCTTTGGCTACACCTTC.

The gene calls are TRBV7-2 and TRBJ2-7, with 12 bases matching TRBD2. CDR1 and CDR2 from the germline V gene are SGHTA and FQGNSA. The CDR3 covers 15 residues. J was trimmed by 3 bases and V by 5 bases; bases with no gene match: 5. CDR3 residues: CASSASGGGYYEQYF. The CDR3 nucleotides read TGTGCCAGCAGCGCTAGCGGGGGGGGTTACTACGAGCAGTACTTC. Variable domain in full (rest from reference TRBV7-2 and TRBJ2-7): GAGVSQSPSNKVTEKGKDVELRCDPISGHTALYWYRQSLGQGLEFLIYFQGNSAPDKSGLPSDRFSAERTGGSVSTLTIQRTQQEDSAVYLCASSASGGGYYEQYFGPGTRLTVT.

The chain recombines TRBV4-3 with TRBJ2-1, with 10 bases lining up with TRBD2. The CDR3 is 16 residues long. With 2 bases clipped from V and 6 bases from J, the junction kept 7 bases outside the gene matches. CDR1 LGHNA and CDR2 YSLEER come from the germline V gene. The CDR3 DNA is TGCGCCAGCAGCCAACCAATAGCGGGGGGAGGCAATGAGCAGTTCTTC. Translation gives CASSQPIAGGGNEQFF.

The genes are TRBV19 and TRBJ1-3; D is undetermined. CDR3 size: 12 residues. The germline gives CDR1 LNHDA, CDR2 SQIVND (reference sequence). V was clipped by 3 bases and J by 7 bases, with 7 bases between them. CDR3 DNA: TGTGCCAGTAGTATCTCGGGGAACACCATATATTTT. This encodes CASSISGNTIYF. Full variable domain (missing parts from reference TRBV19 and TRBJ1-3): DGGITQSPKYLFRKEGQNVTLSCEQNLNHDAMYWYRQDPGQGLRLIYYSQIVNDFQKGDIAEGYSVSREKKESFPLTVTSAQKNPTAFYLCASSISGNTIYFGEGSWLTVV.

The chain links TRBV4-3 to TRBJ1-6, with D tentatively TRBD1 (6 bases). Germline V CDR1 and CDR2: LGHNA, YSLEER. V lost 4 bases and J lost 7, with 8 bases in between. The CDR3 covers 13 residues. This chain's CDR3 is CASSLGANSPLHF. The CDR3 DNA follows: TGCGCCAGCAGCCTGGGGGCAAATTCACCCCTCCACTTT.

The chain joins TRBV3-1 (or the pseudogene TRBV3-2) to TRBJ1-1; D is possibly TRBD1 (6 bases). Germline loops: CDR1 LGHDT, CDR2 YNNKEL (reference sequence). Deletions cut 5 bases from V and 3 bases from J, with 22 bases between. CDR3 length equals 17 residues. The CDR3, as DNA: TGTGCCAGCAGCGGTACATGGGTCGGGGGGCGAGACACTGAAGCTTTCTTT. Its translation is CASSGTWVGGRDTEAFF.

The chain couples TRBV2 to TRBJ2-2, with a possible D match to TRBD2 (5 bases). Germline CDR1 is SNHLY and CDR2 is FYNNEI. CDR3 length equals 15 residues. With 7 bases removed from V and 0 bases from J, the gap between germline ends came to 12 bases. For the CDR3, the DNA is TGTGCCAGCACCCCCCGGACTTCGAACACCGGGGAGCTGTTTTTT. Translated, it gives CASTPRTSNTGELFF.

The rearrangement links TRBV28 to TRBJ2-1; 10 bases line up with TRBD2. This CDR3 is built from 15 residues. The junction had 6 bases not matched to a gene; V was cut back by 8 bases and J by 2 bases. Germline V CDR1 and CDR2: MDHEN, SYDVKM. The CDR3 region is CASYTSGRAYNEQFF. The CDR3, as DNA: TGTGCCAGCTACACGAGCGGGAGGGCCTACAATGAGCAGTTCTTC.

The rearrangement links TRBV27 to TRBJ1-4, with D tentatively TRBD1 (5 bases). The CDR3 is 13 residues long. V was clipped by 8 bases and J by 7 bases, with 14 bases between them. Germline V lookup: CDR1 MNHEY, CDR2 SMNVEV (reference sequence). CDR3 in DNA: TGTGCCAGCGCAGGGTTGCTTCGTGAAAAACTGTTTTTT. Residues: CASAGLLREKLFF.

The rearrangement uses TRBV15 and TRBJ1-4, with a weak D call TRBD1 (5 bases). The CDR3 length is 14 residues. Trimming cost V 5 bases and J 8 bases, with 15 bases left between them. Germline V gives CDR1 LNHNV, CDR2 YYDKDF (reference sequence). The CDR3 nucleotides read TGTGCCACCAGCTTAGGGGCCTTCGGGGAAAAACTGTTTTTT. This encodes CATSLGAFGEKLFF. The complete variable domain, with remaining parts taken from reference TRBV15 and TRBJ1-4, reads DAMVIQNPRYQVTQFGKPVTLSCSQTLNHNVMYWYQQKSSQAPKLLFHYYDKDFNNEADTPDNFQSRRPNTSFCFLDIRSPGLGDTAMYLCATSLGAFGEKLFFGSGTQLSVL.

The rearrangement links TRBV19 to TRBJ1-1; possible D gene TRBD1, 5 bases. Germline V gene sequence: CDR1 LNHDA, CDR2 SQIVND (reference sequence). Trimming removed 6 bases from V and 3 bases from J, with 17 bases in between. The CDR3 spans 15 residues. CDR3 protein: CASRSTALWYTEAFF. The CDR3 DNA is TGTGCCAGTAGGTCGACAGCCCTTTGGTACACTGAAGCTTTCTTT.

The chain has TRBV29-1 and TRBJ1-1, with 10 bases lining up with TRBD1. Germline-derived CDR1 and CDR2 are SQVTM and ANQGSEA. V shed 3 bases, J shed 4 bases, and the junction held 17 bases outside the gene matches. The CDR3 sequence is 18 residues long. The CDR3 protein is CSVDSWTGGTALGTEAFF. The CDR3 DNA reads TGCAGCGTTGATAGCTGGACAGGGGGTACGGCGCTGGGCACTGAAGCTTTCTTT.

The chain links TRBV5-4 to TRBJ1-1; D gene unclear. Germline V CDR1 and CDR2: SGHNT, YYREEE (reference sequence). The V gene lost 4 bases and the J gene lost 4 bases, with 11 bases spanning the gap. The CDR3 extends over 13 amino acids. This CDR3 reads CASSPVVGTEAFF. Written as DNA, the CDR3 is TGTGCCAGCAGCCCGGTGGTTGGCACTGAAGCTTTCTTT.

V gene TRBV11-2 combines with J gene TRBJ1-2; 8 nucleotides line up with TRBD1. The V gene's germline CDR1 is SGHAT and CDR2 FQNNGV. V lost 0 bases and J lost 4; bases outside the gene matches: 4. CDR3 length: 15 amino acids. The CDR3 nucleotides read TGTGCCAGCAGCTTAGATTGGCAGGGGGCCTATGGCTACACCTTC. Its protein product is CASSLDWQGAYGYTF.

The genes are TRBV19 and TRBJ1-1; unclear D gene. Trimming shortened V by 3 bases and J by 5 bases, and 4 bases separated the two germline ends. Germline V lookup: CDR1 LNHDA, CDR2 SQIVND (reference sequence). The CDR3 contains 11 residues. The CDR3 is CASSIFTEAFF. As DNA, the CDR3 is TGTGCCAGTAGTATCTTTACTGAAGCTTTCTTT.